This T cell receptor beta chain originates from a study of T cell repertoires in cytomegalovirus infection. As for the study in general: The study used recently identified HLA-C-restricted and well-studied HLA-B-restricted CMV epitopes. The public TCR beta signatures pointed to both CMV infection and matching HLA type.

For this clonotype: Antigen unknown.

Whole-study results and caveats: The ex vivo response was dominated by HLA-C-restricted CMV-specific TCR beta clonotypes.

TCRdb called the reads again in MiXCR, with one record for every CDR3 protein. Of about 110,000 distinct CDR3 sequences in the sample, 25% to 30% are singletons; the top ten hold around 80%. Germline CDR1 SQVTM, CDR2 ANQGSEA. The V and J ends lost 7 bases and 3 bases, in that order; junction bases with no gene match: 2. The CDR3 length is 12 residues. The sequenced sample was CD8+ T cells from cultured PBMCs, obtained from culture after CMV antigen stimulation. J is TRBJ1-1 and V is TRBV29-1; 10 bases line up with TRBD1. The clonotype originates from a human donor in good health (CMV status not recorded). Some clones in this sample may be carry-over from other donors' samples. CDR3: CSAGQGDTEAFF. The CDR3 coding sequence is TGCAGCGCTGGACAGGGGGACACTGAAGCTTTCTTT.